This T cell receptor (beta chain) was identified in a study of shared clonotypes between healthy human individuals. Study-wide context: CD4 naive cells filled three plates per donor, CD4 memory three, CD8 naive two and CD8 memory one.

An approximately 210 ng quantity of DNA, roughly 32,000 T cell genomes, went into the sorted-subset replicate PCRs. The repertoire was sequenced with immunoSEQ multiplex PCR; TCRdb's copy has only in-frame clones and lacks some. This sample carries under 650,000 clones, 90% to 97% of them seen once, and the ten largest clones take approximately 0.062%. Overall study results and limits: Several donors had 4% to 6.5% of their naive CD4 clonotypes in common.

With respect to this clone: Its antigen is not identified.

Donors, without exception, were Caucasian adults residing in Nashville, Tennessee. The CDR3 is 14 amino acids. V was trimmed by 1 base and J by 3 bases, leaving 11 bases between them. Per the germline V gene, CDR1 is SGHDT and CDR2 is YYEEEE. This chain connects TRBV5-6 to TRBJ2-7; D remains unclear. Sequenced sample: naive CD4+ T cells sorted from blood. The subset was: CD45RA+ positively selected. The clonotype originates from a woman in her 30s in good health. The CDR3 sequence is CASSLWAFNYEQYF. The DNA for the CDR3 is TGTGCCAGCAGCTTGTGGGCCTTCAACTACGAGCAGTACTTC.